This passage covers 8 T cell receptor beta chains from one sample sequenced in a study of blood T cell repertoires in COVID-19. Using immunoSEQ multiplex PCR, the repertoire was profiled, and TCRdb retains in-frame clones only, with some absent. The sample yields about 440,000 clones, roughly 88% seen once. The sequenced material came from PBMCs or T cells enriched from blood (not recorded which). The receptors originated from a man in his late teens or twenties who had recovered from COVID-19.

The chain is built from TRBV5-4 and TRBJ1-6; 8 positions agree with TRBD1. The germline CDR1 and CDR2 sequences are SGHNT and YYREEE (reference sequence). This CDR3 is built from 12 residues. V trimming: 4 bases; J trimming: 12 bases; junction bases outside the gene matches: 3. The CDR3, as DNA: TGTGCCAGCAGCCCGGGACAGGAACCCCTCCACTTT. The encoded protein is CASSPGQEPLHF.

V usage is TRBV4-1 and J usage is TRBJ1-4; 8 nucleotides line up with TRBD1. The V gene end was trimmed by 2 bases and the J gene end by 8 bases; junction bases not matched to a gene: 4. Per germline, CDR1 MGHRA and CDR2 YSYEKL. The CDR3 runs to 14 residues. DNA for the CDR3: TGCGCCAGCAGCCAACGACAGGGGAGCGAAAAACTGTTTTTT. The encoded protein is CASSQRQGSEKLFF.

This clone was observed once. The gene calls are TRBV19 and TRBJ1-6, with TRBD1 identical over 8 bases. Unmatched junction bases numbered 12, after V lost 4 bases and J lost 10 bases. The CDR3 has 16 residues. Germline V lookup: CDR1 LNHDA, CDR2 SQIVND (reference sequence). In DNA form, the CDR3 reads TGTGCCAGTAGTAGTACAGGGGGTAGAAAGGAATCACCCCTCCACTTT. Residues: CASSSTGGRKESPLHF.

The rearrangement links TRBV19 to TRBJ1-4, with 8 nucleotides matching TRBD1. V trimming: 4 bases; J trimming: 2 bases; junction bases outside the gene matches: 9. The CDR3 is 17 amino acids. Germline lookup yields CDR1 LNHDA and CDR2 SQIVND (reference sequence). CDR3 DNA sequence: TGTGCCAGTAGTACCAGGACAGGGTACGTGACTAATGAAAAACTGTTTTTT. It codes for CASSTRTGYVTNEKLFF.

This clone was detected only once. The chain couples TRBV3-1 (or the pseudogene TRBV3-2) to TRBJ1-1, with D uncertain. Germline values: CDR1 LGHDT, CDR2 YNNKEL (reference sequence). The CDR3 is 14 residues long. V was shortened by 0 bases and J by 11 bases, with 16 bases between the two germline ends. The CDR3 spells CASSQEGRGRWAFF. The CDR3 nucleotides read TGTGCCAGCAGCCAAGAAGGTCGGGGAAGGTGGGCTTTCTTT.

The V and J genes are TRBV27 and TRBJ1-2, with 9 bases fitting TRBD1. This CDR3 is built from 15 residues. Germline loops: CDR1 MNHEY, CDR2 SMNVEV (reference sequence). The J segment lost 4 bases and the V segment lost 4 bases, leaving 7 bases of the junction unmatched. The CDR3 coding sequence is TGTGCCAGCAGTTACAGGGGGCGCGCCGGCTATGGCTACACCTTC. Translation gives CASSYRGRAGYGYTF.

This chain connects TRBV12-5 to TRBJ1-2; 11 nucleotides line up with TRBD1. Germline V lookup: CDR1 LGHNT, CDR2 FRNRAP. With 7 bases clipped from V and 7 bases from J, the junction kept 14 bases outside the gene matches. This CDR3 spans 16 amino acids. The CDR3 region is CASAPGQGDRQGGYTF. The CDR3 region has the DNA TGTGCTAGTGCCCCGGGACAGGGGGACCGGCAAGGTGGCTACACCTTC.

This rearrangement joins TRBV12-3 or TRBV12-4 to TRBJ1-4; D ambiguous. V was shortened by 6 bases and J by 17 bases, with 22 bases between the two germline ends. This CDR3 contains 13 residues. The CDR3 coding sequence is TGTGCCAGCAGATTGGGAAGGAGGGAAGGTGTTTTTTTT. It codes for CASRLGRREGVFF.